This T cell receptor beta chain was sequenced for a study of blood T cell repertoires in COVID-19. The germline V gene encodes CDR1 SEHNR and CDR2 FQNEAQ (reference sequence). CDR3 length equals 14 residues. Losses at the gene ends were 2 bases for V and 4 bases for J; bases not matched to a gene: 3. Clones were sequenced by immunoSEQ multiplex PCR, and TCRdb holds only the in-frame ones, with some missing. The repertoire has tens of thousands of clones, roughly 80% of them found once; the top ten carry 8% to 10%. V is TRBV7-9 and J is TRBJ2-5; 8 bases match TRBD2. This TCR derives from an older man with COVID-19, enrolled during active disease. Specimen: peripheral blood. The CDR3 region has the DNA TGTGCCAGCAGCTTATTGAGCGGGAGAGAGACCCAGTACTTC. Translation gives CASSLLSGRETQYF.